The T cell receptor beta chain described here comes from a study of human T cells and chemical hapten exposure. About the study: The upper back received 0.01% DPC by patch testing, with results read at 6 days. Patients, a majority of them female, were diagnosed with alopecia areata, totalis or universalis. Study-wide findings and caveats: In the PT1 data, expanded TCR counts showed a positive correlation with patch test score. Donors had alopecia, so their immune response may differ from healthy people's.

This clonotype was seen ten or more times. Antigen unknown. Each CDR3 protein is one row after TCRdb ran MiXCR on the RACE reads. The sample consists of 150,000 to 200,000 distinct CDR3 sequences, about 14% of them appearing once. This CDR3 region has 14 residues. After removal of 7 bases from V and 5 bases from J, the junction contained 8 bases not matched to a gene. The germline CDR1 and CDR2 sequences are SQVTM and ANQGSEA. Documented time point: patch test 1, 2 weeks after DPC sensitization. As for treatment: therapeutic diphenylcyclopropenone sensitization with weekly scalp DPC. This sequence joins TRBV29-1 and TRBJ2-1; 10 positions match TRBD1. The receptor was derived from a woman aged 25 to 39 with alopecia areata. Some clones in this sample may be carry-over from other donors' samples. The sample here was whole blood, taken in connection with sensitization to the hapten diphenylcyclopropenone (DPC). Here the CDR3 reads CSAKTGGTNNEQFF. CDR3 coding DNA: TGCAGCGCTAAGACAGGGGGCACCAACAATGAGCAGTTCTTC.